These 2 T cell receptor beta chains came from one sample sequenced in a study of blood T cells in healthy people across ages. It was with a sample-barcoded 5' primer and a J-beta primer mix that a second PCR of roughly 7 to 12 cycles was run. TCRdb passed the 5' RACE reads through MiXCR, listing each CDR3 protein once. Counted here are roughly 1.6 million distinct CDR3 sequences, 30% to 40% occurring once; the ten biggest clones make up around 11%. Input material: blood. The receptors shown here come from a woman aged 25-40 years in good health.

The table lists this clonotype with many counts. The V call is TRBV29-1, the J call TRBJ2-5, with D tentatively TRBD1 or TRBD2 (5 bases each). The CDR3 contains 15 residues. Between the trimmed V and J ends, which lost 0 bases and 1 base, there was a span of 12 bases. Per germline, CDR1 SQVTM and CDR2 ANQGSEA. The CDR3 DNA reads as TGCAGCGTTGAAGATTGGGGGATTGGCCAAGAGACCCAGTACTTC. The encoded protein is CSVEDWGIGQETQYF. Full variable domain (remainder filled in from reference TRBV29-1 and TRBJ2-5): SAVISQKPSRDICQRGTSLTIQCQVDSQVTMMFWYRQQPGQSLTLIATANQGSEATYESGFVIDKFPISRPNLTFSTLTVSNMSPEDSSIYLCSVEDWGIGQETQYFGPGTRLLVL.

This clonotype was seen more than once but under ten times. The chain joins TRBV4-1 to TRBJ2-7; weak D call: TRBD2 (5 bases). The CDR3 covers 16 residues. V was pared by 3 bases and J by 2 bases, with 17 bases between. CDR1 MGHRA and CDR2 YSYEKL come from the germline V gene. The CDR3 DNA reads as TGCGCCAGCAGCCAGGCTAGCACCACAATTCCCTACGAGCAGTACTTC. Translated, it gives CASSQASTTIPYEQYF.